This T cell receptor beta chain was sequenced in a study of T cells after yellow fever vaccination. Turning to the study itself: Preparation used SMART-Seq v4 Ultra Low Input for the low-cell-number fractions. Broader study findings: Weaker overall, the secondary response nonetheless peaked faster (day 5 versus 15). A small proportion of clonotypes was detected in both the CD4 and CD8 compartments.

Production of TCR cDNA was by 5'RACE template switching, which also added a universal primer site and UMIs. TCRdb ran MiXCR on the 5' RACE reads and lists one entry per CDR3 protein. The sample comprises just over 300,000 distinct CDR3 sequences, roughly 3.5% of which are singletons, and roughly a quarter rests with the top ten. Germline loops: CDR1 SGHVS, CDR2 FNYEAQ. V was trimmed by 6 bases and J by 2 bases, leaving 10 bases between them. This CDR3 contains 13 residues. At least ten counts were recorded for this clonotype. Its antigen is as yet unknown. The TCR originated in a man aged 18 to 29 who received the YFV17D yellow fever vaccine. The starting material was PBMCs, obtained on the day of the yellow fever booster vaccination. This sequence joins TRBV7-6 and TRBJ2-5; D ambiguous. This CDR3 reads CASSGLDQETQYF. CDR3 in DNA: TGTGCCAGCAGTGGGCTAGATCAAGAGACCCAGTACTTC.